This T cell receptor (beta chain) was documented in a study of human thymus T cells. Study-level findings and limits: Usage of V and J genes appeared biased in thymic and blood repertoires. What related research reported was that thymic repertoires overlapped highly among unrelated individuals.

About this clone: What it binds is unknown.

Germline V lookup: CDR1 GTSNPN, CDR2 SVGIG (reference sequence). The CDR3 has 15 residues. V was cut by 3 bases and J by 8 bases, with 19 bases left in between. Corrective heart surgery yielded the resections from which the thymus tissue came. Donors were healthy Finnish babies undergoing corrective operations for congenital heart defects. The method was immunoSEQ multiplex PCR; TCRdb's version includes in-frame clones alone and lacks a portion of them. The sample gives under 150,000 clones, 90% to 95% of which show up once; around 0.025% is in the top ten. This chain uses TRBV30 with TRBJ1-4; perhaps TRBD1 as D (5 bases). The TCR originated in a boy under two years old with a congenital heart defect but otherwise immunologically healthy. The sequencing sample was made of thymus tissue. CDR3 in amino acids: CAWSLKGPREEKLFF. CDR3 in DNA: TGTGCCTGGAGCCTCAAGGGGCCCCGGGAGGAAAAACTGTTTTTT.